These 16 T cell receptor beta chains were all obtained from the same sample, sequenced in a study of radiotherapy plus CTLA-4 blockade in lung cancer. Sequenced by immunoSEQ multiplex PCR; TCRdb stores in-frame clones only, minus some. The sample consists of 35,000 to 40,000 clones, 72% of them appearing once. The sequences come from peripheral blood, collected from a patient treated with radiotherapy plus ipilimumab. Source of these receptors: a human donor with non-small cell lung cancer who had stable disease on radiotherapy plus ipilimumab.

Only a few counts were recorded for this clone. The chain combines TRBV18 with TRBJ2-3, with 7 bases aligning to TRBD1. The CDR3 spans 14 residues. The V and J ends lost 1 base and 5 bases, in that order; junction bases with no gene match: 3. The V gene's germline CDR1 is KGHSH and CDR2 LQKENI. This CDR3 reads CASSPLQGKDTQYF. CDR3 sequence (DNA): TGTGCCAGCTCACCACTACAGGGGAAAGATACGCAGTATTTT.

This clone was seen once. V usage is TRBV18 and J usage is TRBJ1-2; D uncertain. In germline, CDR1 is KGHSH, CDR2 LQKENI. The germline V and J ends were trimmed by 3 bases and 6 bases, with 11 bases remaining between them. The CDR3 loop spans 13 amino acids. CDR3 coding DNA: TGTGCCAGCTCACCCCTAGCCCAAAATGGCTACACCTTC. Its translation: CASSPLAQNGYTF. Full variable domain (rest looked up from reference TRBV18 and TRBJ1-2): NAGVMQNPRHLVRRRGQEARLRCSPMKGHSHVYWYRQLPEEGLKFMVYLQKENIIDESGMPKERFSAEFPKEGPSILRIQQVVRGDSAAYFCASSPLAQNGYTFGSGTRLTVV.

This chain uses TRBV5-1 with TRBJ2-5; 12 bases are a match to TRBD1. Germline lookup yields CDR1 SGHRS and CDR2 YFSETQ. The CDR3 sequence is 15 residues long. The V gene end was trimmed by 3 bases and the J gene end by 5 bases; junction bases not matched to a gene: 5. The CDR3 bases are TGCGCCAGCAGCTCCGGGACAGGGGGCTTGGAGACCCAGTACTTC. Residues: CASSSGTGGLETQYF. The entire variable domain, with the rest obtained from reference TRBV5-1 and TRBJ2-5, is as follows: KAGVTQTPRYLIKTRGQQVTLSCSPISGHRSVSWYQQTPGQGLQFLFEYFSETQRNKGNFPGRFSGRQFSNSRSEMNVSTLELGDSALYLCASSSGTGGLETQYFGPGTRLLVL.

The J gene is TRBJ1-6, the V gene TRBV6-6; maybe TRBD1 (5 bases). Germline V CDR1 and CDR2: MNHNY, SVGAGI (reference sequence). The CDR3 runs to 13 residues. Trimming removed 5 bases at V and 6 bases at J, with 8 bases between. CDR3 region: CASSGDSNSPLHF. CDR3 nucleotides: TGTGCCAGCAGTGGCGACAGTAATTCACCCCTCCACTTT.

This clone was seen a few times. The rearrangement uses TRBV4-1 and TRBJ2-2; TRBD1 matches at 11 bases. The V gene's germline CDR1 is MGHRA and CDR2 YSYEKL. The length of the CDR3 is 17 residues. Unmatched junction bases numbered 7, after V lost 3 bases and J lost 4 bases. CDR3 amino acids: CASSQAPGQGVTGELFF. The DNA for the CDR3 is TGCGCCAGCAGCCAGGCCCCGGGACAGGGGGTCACCGGGGAGCTGTTTTTT.

The CDR3 loop reads CASSPWTGLNTEAFF. DNA of the CDR3: TGTGCCAGCAGCCCCTGGACAGGGTTGAACACTGAAGCTTTCTTT. The chain has TRBV7-8 and TRBJ1-1, with 8 positions matching TRBD1. Germline trimming cut 5 bases from V and 0 bases from J; bases unmatched to any gene: 5. Per the germline V gene, CDR1 is SGHVS and CDR2 is FQNEAQ. This CDR3 region has 15 residues. The full variable domain, its missing parts supplied by reference TRBV7-8 and TRBJ1-1, is GAGVSQSPRYKVAKRGQDVALRCDPISGHVSLFWYQQALGQGPEFLTYFQNEAQLDKSGLPSDRFFAERPEGSVSTLKIQRTQQEDSAVYLCASSPWTGLNTEAFFGQGTRLTVV.

The CDR3 loop reads CASSPWDFNEQFF. As DNA, the CDR3 is TGTGCCAGCAGCCCATGGGACTTTAATGAGCAGTTCTTC. The rearrangement links TRBV9 to TRBJ2-1, with D perhaps matching TRBD2 (6 bases). Germline V gene data show CDR1 as SGDLS and CDR2 as YYNGEE. V was pared by 4 bases and J by 7 bases, with 12 bases between. The CDR3 length is 13 residues.

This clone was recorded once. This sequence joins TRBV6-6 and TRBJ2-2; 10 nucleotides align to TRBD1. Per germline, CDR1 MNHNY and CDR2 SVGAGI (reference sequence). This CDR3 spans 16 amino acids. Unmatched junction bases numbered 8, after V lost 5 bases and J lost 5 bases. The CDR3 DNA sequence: TGTGCCAGCAGTAACGGACAGGGGGGGAGGACCGGGGAGCTGTTTTTT. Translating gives CASSNGQGGRTGELFF.

Here the CDR3 DNA reads TGTGCCAGCCGGGCTGGGGGGGTAGGGGAGACCCAGTACTTC. This sequence encodes CASRAGGVGETQYF. This chain connects TRBV5-4 to TRBJ2-5; 7 bases match TRBD2. The germline V gene encodes CDR1 SGHNT and CDR2 YYREEE (reference sequence). Losses at the gene ends were 7 bases for V and 5 bases for J; bases not matched to a gene: 11. This CDR3 comprises 14 residues.

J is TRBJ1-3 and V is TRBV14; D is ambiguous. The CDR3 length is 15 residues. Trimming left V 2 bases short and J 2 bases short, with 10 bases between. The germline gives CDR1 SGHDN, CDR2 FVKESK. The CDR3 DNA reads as TGTGCCAGCAGCCAATACAGCTTTCCTGGAAACACCATATATTTT. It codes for CASSQYSFPGNTIYF.

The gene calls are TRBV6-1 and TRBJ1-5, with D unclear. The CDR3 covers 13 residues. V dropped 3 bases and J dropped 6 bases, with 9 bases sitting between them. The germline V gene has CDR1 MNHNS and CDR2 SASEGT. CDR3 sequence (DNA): TGTGCCAGCAGTGAGCGTTGGGCTCAGCCCCAGCATTTT. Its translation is CASSERWAQPQHF.

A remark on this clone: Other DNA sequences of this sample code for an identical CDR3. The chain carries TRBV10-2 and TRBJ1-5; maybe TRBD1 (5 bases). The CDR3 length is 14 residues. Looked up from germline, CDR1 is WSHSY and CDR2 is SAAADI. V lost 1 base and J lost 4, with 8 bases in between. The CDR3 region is CASSEWGGNQPQHF. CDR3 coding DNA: TGCGCCAGCAGTGAGTGGGGGGGGAATCAGCCCCAGCATTTT.

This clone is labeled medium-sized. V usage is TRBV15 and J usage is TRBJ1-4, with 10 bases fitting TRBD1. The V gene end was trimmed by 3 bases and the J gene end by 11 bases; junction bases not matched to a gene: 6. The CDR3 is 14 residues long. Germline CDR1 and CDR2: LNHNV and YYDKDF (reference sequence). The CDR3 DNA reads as TGTGCCACCAGCAGGCCCGGGACAGGGGTGAAACTGTTTTTT. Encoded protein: CATSRPGTGVKLFF.

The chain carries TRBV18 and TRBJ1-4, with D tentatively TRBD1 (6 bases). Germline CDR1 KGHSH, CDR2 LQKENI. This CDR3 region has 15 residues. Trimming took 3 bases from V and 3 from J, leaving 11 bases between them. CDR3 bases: TGTGCCAGCTCACCGTCGACAGGCCCTAATGAAAAACTGTTTTTT. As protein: CASSPSTGPNEKLFF.

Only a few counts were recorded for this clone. The CDR3 spells CASGLVRDGGSYTDTQYF. CDR3 DNA sequence: TGTGCTAGTGGTTTGGTACGTGATGGCGGGTCCTACACAGATACGCAGTATTTT. This sequence joins TRBV12-5 and TRBJ2-3, with D possibly being TRBD2 (5 bases). V lost 0 bases to trimming and J lost 2 bases, with 18 bases between them. Germline V lookup: CDR1 LGHNT, CDR2 FRNRAP. There are 18 residues in the CDR3.

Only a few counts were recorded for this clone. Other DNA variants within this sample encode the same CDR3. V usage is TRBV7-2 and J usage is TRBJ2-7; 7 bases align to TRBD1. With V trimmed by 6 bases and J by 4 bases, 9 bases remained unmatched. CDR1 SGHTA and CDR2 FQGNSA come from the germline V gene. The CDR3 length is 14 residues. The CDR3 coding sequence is TGTGCCAGCAGTCGACAGGGTCAATCTTACGAGCAGTACTTC. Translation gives CASSRQGQSYEQYF.